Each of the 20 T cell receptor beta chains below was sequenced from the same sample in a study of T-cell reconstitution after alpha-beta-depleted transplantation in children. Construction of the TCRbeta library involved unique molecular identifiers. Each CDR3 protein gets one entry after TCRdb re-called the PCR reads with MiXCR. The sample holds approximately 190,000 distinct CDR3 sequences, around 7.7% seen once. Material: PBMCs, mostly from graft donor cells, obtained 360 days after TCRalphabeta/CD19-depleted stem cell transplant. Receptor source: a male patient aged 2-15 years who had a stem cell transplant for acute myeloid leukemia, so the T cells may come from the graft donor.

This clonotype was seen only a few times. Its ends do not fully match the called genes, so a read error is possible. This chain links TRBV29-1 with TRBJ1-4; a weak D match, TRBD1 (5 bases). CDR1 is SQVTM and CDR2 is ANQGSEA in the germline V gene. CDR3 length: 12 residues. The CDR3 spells CSVEDSNEKLFF. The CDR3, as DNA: TGCAGCGTAGAAGACAGTAATGAAAAACTGTTTTTT.

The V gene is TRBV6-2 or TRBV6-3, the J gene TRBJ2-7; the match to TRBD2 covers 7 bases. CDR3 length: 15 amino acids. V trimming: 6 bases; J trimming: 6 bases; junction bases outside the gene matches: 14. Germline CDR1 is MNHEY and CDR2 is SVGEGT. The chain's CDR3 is CASSSTRSGMREQYF. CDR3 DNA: TGTGCCAGCAGCTCCACTCGCAGCGGGATGCGCGAGCAGTACTTC.

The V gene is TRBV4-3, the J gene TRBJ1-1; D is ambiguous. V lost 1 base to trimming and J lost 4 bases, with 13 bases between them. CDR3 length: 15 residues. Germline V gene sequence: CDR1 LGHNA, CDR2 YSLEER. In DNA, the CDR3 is TGCGCCAGCAGCCAAGCTTGGATGACGAGCACTGAAGCTTTCTTT. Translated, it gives CASSQAWMTSTEAFF.

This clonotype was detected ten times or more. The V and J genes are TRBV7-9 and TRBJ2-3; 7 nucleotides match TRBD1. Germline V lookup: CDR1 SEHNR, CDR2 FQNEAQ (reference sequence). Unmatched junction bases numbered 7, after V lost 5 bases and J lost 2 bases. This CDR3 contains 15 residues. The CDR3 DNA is TGTGCCAGCAGCCTGGACAGGATGCCCACAGATACGCAGTATTTT. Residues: CASSLDRMPTDTQYF. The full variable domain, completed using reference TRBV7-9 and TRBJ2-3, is DTGVSQNPRHKITKRGQNVTFRCDPISEHNRLYWYRQTLGQGPEFLTYFQNEAQLEKSRLLSDRFSAERPKGSFSTLEIQRTEQGDSAMYLCASSLDRMPTDTQYFGPGTRLTVL.

In nucleotides, the CDR3 is TGTGCCAGCAGCTTAGAGGGAATGGTCGGCAGGGGAATTAGCACAGATACGCAGTATTTT. This encodes CASSLEGMVGRGISTDTQYF. This chain joins TRBV11-1 and TRBJ2-3; TRBD1 might be the D (6 bases). Germline V gene sequence: CDR1 SGHAT, CDR2 FQDESV (reference sequence). V was pared by 1 base and J by 0 bases, with 23 bases between. The CDR3 length is 20 residues. Full variable domain (remainder filled in from reference TRBV11-1 and TRBJ2-3): EAEVAQSPRYKITEKSQAVAFWCDPISGHATLYWYRQILGQGPELLVQFQDESVVDDSQLPKDRFSAERLKGVDSTLKIQPAELGDSAMYLCASSLEGMVGRGISTDTQYFGPGTRLTVL.

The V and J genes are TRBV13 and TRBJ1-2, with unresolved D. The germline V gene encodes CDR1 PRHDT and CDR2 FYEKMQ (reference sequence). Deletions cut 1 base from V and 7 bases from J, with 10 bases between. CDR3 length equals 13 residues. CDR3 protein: CASSLALVGGYTF. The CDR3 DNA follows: TGTGCCAGCAGCTTAGCGCTGGTTGGTGGCTACACCTTC.

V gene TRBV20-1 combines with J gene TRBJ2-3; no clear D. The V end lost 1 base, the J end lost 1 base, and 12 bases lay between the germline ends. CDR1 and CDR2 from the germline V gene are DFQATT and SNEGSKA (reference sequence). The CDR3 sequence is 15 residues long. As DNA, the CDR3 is TGCAGTGCTAGAGTCTTCGCAAGGGGCACAGATACGCAGTATTTT. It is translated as CSARVFARGTDTQYF.

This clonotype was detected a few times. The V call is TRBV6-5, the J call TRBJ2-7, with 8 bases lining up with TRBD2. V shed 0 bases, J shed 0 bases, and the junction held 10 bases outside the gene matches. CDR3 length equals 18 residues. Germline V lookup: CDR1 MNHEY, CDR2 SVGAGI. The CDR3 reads CASSYSRGAERYSYEQYF. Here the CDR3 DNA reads TGTGCCAGCAGTTACTCGCGGGGGGCGGAAAGGTACTCCTACGAGCAGTACTTC.

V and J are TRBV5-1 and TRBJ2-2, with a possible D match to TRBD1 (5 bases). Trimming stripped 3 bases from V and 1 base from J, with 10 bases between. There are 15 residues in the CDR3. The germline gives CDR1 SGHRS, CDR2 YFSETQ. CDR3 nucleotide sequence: TGCGCCAGCAGCTATACCACAGGGAACACCGGGGAGCTGTTTTTT. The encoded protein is CASSYTTGNTGELFF.

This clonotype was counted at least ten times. The CDR3, as DNA: TGCGCCAGCAGCTTGGCTAGCGGGGTAGCAGATACGCAGTATTTT. Translating gives CASSLASGVADTQYF. This sequence joins TRBV5-1 and TRBJ2-3, with 9 nucleotides matching TRBD2. This CDR3 has 15 residues. The germline CDR1 and CDR2 sequences are SGHRS and YFSETQ. The V gene end was trimmed by 0 bases and the J gene end by 4 bases; junction bases not matched to a gene: 3.

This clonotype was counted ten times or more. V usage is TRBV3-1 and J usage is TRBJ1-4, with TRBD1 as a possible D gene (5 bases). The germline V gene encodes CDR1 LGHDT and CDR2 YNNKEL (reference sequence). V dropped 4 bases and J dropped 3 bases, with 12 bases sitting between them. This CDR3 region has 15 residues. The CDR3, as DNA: TGTGCCAGCAGCCCGAATGGGGGAGCTAATGAAAAACTGTTTTTT. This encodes CASSPNGGANEKLFF.

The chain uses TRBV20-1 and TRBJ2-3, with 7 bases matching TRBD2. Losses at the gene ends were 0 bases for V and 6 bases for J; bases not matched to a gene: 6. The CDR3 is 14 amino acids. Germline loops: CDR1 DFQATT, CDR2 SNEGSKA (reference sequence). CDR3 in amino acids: CSARDGGSADTQYF. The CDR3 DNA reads TGCAGTGCTAGAGATGGCGGGAGTGCCGATACGCAGTATTTT.

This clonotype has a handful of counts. CDR3 DNA sequence: TGTGCCAGCAGACGGGGACAGACCTTCACAGATACGCAGTATTTT. Protein: CASRRGQTFTDTQYF. The V call is TRBV5-5, the J call TRBJ2-3, with 7 nucleotides matching TRBD1. This CDR3 has 15 residues. The V gene end was trimmed by 5 bases and the J gene end by 2 bases; junction bases not matched to a gene: 8. CDR1 SGHKS and CDR2 YYEKEE come from the germline V gene (reference sequence).

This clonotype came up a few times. The CDR3 protein is CAISTGQGAYTGELFF. Written as DNA, the CDR3 is TGTGCCATTTCCACGGGACAGGGGGCATACACCGGGGAGCTGTTTTTT. V is TRBV10-3 and J is TRBJ2-2; 12 nucleotides match TRBD1. CDR1 is ENHRY and CDR2 is SYGVKD in the germline V gene. The V gene end was trimmed by 9 bases and the J gene end by 3 bases; junction bases not matched to a gene: 8. This CDR3 has 16 amino acids.

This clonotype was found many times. This CDR3 is CASSPDSSGANVLTF. CDR3 in DNA: TGCGCCAGCAGCCCGGATTCCTCTGGGGCCAACGTCCTGACTTTC. V gene TRBV5-1 combines with J gene TRBJ2-6, with unresolved D. CDR1 and CDR2 (germline): SGHRS, YFSETQ. The CDR3 sequence is 15 residues long. The ends were cut back, 4 bases at V and 0 bases at J, with 8 bases in the middle. Using reference TRBV5-1 and TRBJ2-6 for the parts outside the CDR3, the full variable domain is KAGVTQTPRYLIKTRGQQVTLSCSPISGHRSVSWYQQTPGQGLQFLFEYFSETQRNKGNFPGRFSGRQFSNSRSEMNVSTLELGDSALYLCASSPDSSGANVLTFGAGSRLTVL.

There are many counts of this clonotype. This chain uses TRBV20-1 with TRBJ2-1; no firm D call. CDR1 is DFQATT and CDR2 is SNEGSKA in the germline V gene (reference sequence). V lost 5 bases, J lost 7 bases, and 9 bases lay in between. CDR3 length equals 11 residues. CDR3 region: CSAPLINEQFF. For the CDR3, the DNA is TGCAGTGCTCCTTTAATTAATGAGCAGTTCTTC.

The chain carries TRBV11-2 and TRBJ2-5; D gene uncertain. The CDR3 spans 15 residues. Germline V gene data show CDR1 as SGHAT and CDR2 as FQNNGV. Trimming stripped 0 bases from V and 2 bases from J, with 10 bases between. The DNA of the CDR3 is TGTGCCAGCAGCTTAGATCTGGTGAAACAAGAGACCCAGTACTTC. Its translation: CASSLDLVKQETQYF.

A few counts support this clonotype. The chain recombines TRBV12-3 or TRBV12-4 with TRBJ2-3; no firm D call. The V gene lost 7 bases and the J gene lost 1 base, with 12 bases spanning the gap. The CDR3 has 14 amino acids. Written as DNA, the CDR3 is TGTGCCAGCACCTACGGCCCGGGCACAGATACGCAGTATTTT. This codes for CASTYGPGTDTQYF.

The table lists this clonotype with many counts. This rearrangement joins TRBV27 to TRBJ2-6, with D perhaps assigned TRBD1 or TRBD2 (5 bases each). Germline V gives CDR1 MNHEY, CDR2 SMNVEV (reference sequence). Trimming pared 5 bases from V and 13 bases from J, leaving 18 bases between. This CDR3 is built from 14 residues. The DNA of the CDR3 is TGTGCCAGCAGTCTGACAGCAGCGAGGAGGGTCCTGACTTTC. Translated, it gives CASSLTAARRVLTF.

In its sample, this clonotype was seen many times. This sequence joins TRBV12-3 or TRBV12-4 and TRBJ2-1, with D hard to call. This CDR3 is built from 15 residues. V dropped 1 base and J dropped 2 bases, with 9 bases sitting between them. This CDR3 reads CASSLGIAPYNEQFF. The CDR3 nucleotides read TGTGCCAGCAGTTTAGGGATAGCCCCCTACAATGAGCAGTTCTTC.